Included here is one T cell receptor (beta chain) sequence, with context. The data belong to a study of blood T cell repertoires in COVID-19. Across the study: COVID-19 samples collected from the United States, Italy and Spain covered acute and convalescent phases. From T cells, B-cell-depleted T cells, or PBMCs came the material, which was cDNA or gDNA.

Original processing methods: Amplification with reference gene primers provided the estimates of nucleated cell counts. The protocol was immunoSEQ multiplex PCR, while the TCRdb copy is restricted to in-frame clones and leaves out a portion. The V and J calls and clone size are taken from that table; D and trimming were inferred from the DNA. The sample includes roughly 60,000 clones, approximately 92% of them seen just once. Germline lookup yields CDR1 MNHEY and CDR2 SMNVEV (reference sequence). V shed 5 bases, J shed 7 bases, and the junction held 16 bases outside the gene matches. The CDR3 runs to 18 residues.

The sample was peripheral blood. This rearrangement joins TRBV27 to TRBJ1-6, with TRBD1 matching over 8 bases. The receptor's source is a human donor in a cohort sampled during active COVID-19. Here the CDR3 DNA reads TGTGCCAGCAGTCTGACGGTGGGGGCAGGGGGCGGGAATTCACCCCTCCACTTT. This gives the protein CASSLTVGAGGGNSPLHF.